This T cell receptor beta chain was identified during a study of control samples from healthy donors and cancer patients. The method was immunoSEQ multiplex PCR; TCRdb's version includes in-frame clones alone and lacks a portion of them. The sample shows roughly 69,000 clones, under 85% of them seen only once. Unmatched junction bases numbered 14, after V lost 4 bases and J lost 7 bases. This CDR3 comprises 15 residues. From germline, CDR1 is SGHRS and CDR2 YFSETQ. The chain joins TRBV5-1 to TRBJ2-7, with 7 bases identical to TRBD1. The TCR was taken from a man aged 55 to 69 in good health. Material: blood. The CDR3 sequence: CASSPSGTAILEQYF. The CDR3 DNA follows: TGCGCCAGCAGCCCCTCGGGGACAGCTATTCTGGAGCAGTACTTC. The full variable domain, in which reference TRBV5-1 and TRBJ2-7 provide the parts outside the CDR3, is KAGVTQTPRYLIKTRGQQVTLSCSPISGHRSVSWYQQTPGQGLQFLFEYFSETQRNKGNFPGRFSGRQFSNSRSEMNVSTLELGDSALYLCASSPSGTAILEQYFGPGTRLTVT.